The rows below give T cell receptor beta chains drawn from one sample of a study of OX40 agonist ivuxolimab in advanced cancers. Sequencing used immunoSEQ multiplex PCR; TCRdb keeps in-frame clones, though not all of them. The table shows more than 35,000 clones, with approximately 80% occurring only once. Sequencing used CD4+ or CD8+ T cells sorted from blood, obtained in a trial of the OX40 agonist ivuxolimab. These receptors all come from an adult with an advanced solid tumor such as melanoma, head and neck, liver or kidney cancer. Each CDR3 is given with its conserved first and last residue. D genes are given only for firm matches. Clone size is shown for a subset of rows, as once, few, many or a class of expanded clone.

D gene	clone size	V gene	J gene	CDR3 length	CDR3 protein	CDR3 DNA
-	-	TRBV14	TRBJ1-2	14	CASSQARTDYGYTF	TGTGCCAGCAGCCAAGCGAGGACGGACTATGGCTACACCTTC
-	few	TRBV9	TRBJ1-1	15	CASSPPITLNTEAFF	TGTGCCAGCAGTCCTCCCATTACACTGAACACTGAAGCTTTCTTT
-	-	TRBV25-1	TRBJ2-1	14	CASPGPQKTNEQFF	TGTGCCAGTCCGGGTCCTCAGAAGACCAATGAGCAGTTCTTC
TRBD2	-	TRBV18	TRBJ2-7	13	CASSASSGGEQYF	TGTGCCAGCTCAGCATCTAGCGGGGGGGAGCAGTACTTC
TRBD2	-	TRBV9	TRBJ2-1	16	CASSVVGGEGYNEQFF	TGTGCCAGCAGCGTAGTTGGCGGGGAGGGGTACAATGAGCAGTTCTTC
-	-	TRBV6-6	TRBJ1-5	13	CASSYSNNQPQHF	TGTGCCAGCAGTTACTCCAACAATCAGCCCCAGCATTTT
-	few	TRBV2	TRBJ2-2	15	CASGLRGLLLKELFF	TGTGCCAGCGGCCTGCGGGGCCTCCTCTTGAAGGAGCTGTTTTTT
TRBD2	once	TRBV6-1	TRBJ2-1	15	CASSPYAGGSEEQFF	TGTGCCAGCAGTCCCTACGCGGGAGGGTCAGAGGAGCAGTTCTTC
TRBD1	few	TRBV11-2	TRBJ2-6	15	CASSSGQAGANVLTF	TGTGCCAGCAGCTCCGGACAGGCTGGGGCCAACGTCCTGACTTTC
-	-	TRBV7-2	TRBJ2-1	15	CASSLSPGSYNEQFF	TGTGCCAGCAGCTTAAGTCCGGGCTCCTACAATGAGCAGTTCTTC
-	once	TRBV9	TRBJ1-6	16	CASSVGGGQDNSPLHF	TGTGCCAGCAGCGTAGGCGGGGGGCAAGATAATTCACCCCTCCACTTT
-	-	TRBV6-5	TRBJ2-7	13	CASSSPRSYEQYF	TGTGCCAGCAGTTCCCCCCGCTCCTACGAGCAGTACTTC
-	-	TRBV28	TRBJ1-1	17	CASSPLATGPGNTEAFF	TGTGCCAGCAGTCCCCTAGCAACAGGCCCCGGGAACACTGAAGCTTTCTTT
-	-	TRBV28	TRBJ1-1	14	CASSSGNVVPEAFF	TGTGCCAGCAGCTCCGGGAATGTTGTGCCTGAAGCTTTCTTT
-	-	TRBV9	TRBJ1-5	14	CASARPGLNQPQHF	TGTGCCAGCGCTAGGCCGGGACTCAATCAGCCCCAGCATTTT
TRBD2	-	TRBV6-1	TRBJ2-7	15	CASRLAGGSSYEQYF	TGTGCCAGCAGGCTAGCGGGGGGAAGCTCCTACGAGCAGTACTTC
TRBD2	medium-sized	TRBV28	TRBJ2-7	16	CASSGRRLAGKYEQYF	TGTGCCAGCAGTGGGAGGAGACTAGCGGGAAAGTACGAGCAGTACTTC
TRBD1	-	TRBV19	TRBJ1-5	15	CASSARTGGNQPQHF	TGTGCCAGTAGTGCTCGGACAGGGGGCAATCAGCCCCAGCATTTT
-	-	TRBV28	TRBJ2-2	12	CASTLPPGELFF	TGTGCCAGCACCCTCCCTCCCGGGGAGCTGTTTTTT